These 22 T cell receptor beta chains share one sample of origin, sequenced in a study of CD8+ T cells in alopecia areata. Reverse transcription of extracted RNA yielded cDNA, which provided the sequencing template. The repertoire was sequenced with immunoSEQ multiplex PCR; TCRdb's copy has only in-frame clones and lacks some. The sample has 50,000 to 70,000 clones; roughly 40% are singletons. Sequencing input: NKG2D-low CD8+ T cells sorted from blood. Receptors were obtained from a human donor with alopecia areata.

This clone was picked up many times. The chain couples TRBV10-3 to TRBJ2-5; 8 bases fit TRBD2. Germline V gives CDR1 ENHRY, CDR2 SYGVKD. The CDR3 loop spans 14 amino acids. V trimming: 2 bases; J trimming: 3 bases; junction bases outside the gene matches: 2. The CDR3 sequence is CAISETSGEETQYF. The CDR3 DNA follows: TGTGCCATCAGTGAGACTAGCGGAGAAGAGACCCAGTACTTC.

The chain joins TRBV7-6 to TRBJ1-5; no clear D gene. V lost 4 bases and J lost 5, with 15 bases in between. Germline V gene data show CDR1 as SGHVS and CDR2 as FNYEAQ. This CDR3 contains 15 residues. CDR3 residues: CASSYGPGPYQPQHF. The CDR3 DNA follows: TGTGCCAGCAGCTACGGACCGGGTCCCTATCAGCCCCAGCATTTT.

The chain uses TRBV28 and TRBJ1-5; the match to TRBD1 covers 11 bases. The germline gives CDR1 MDHEN, CDR2 SYDVKM. The CDR3 loop spans 15 amino acids. V shed 7 bases, J shed 7 bases, and the junction held 9 bases outside the gene matches. The CDR3 spells CASTLGQGARQPQHF. The CDR3 nucleotides are TGTGCCAGCACCCTCGGACAGGGGGCTCGGCAGCCCCAGCATTTT.

This clone has only a few counts. The CDR3 DNA is TGCAGCGTGCCAATTTCGACAGGACCCAAAGTGGGCTACACCTTC. This sequence encodes CSVPISTGPKVGYTF. J is TRBJ1-2 and V is TRBV29-1; D may be TRBD1 (6 bases). V was pared by 6 bases and J by 8 bases, with 25 bases between. This CDR3 is 15 amino acids long. Per germline, CDR1 SQVTM and CDR2 ANQGSEA.

The V call is TRBV4-3, the J call TRBJ2-2; D gene ambiguous. Per germline, CDR1 LGHNA and CDR2 YSLEER. The length of the CDR3 is 17 residues. Trimming took off 9 bases at V and 0 bases at J, with 20 bases between the two ends. CDR3: CASRRLLTTPNTGELFF. The CDR3 DNA is TGCGCCAGTCGGCGGCTCCTAACCACTCCGAACACCGGGGAGCTGTTTTTT.

J is TRBJ2-3 and V is TRBV27, with 9 bases aligning to TRBD2. This CDR3 spans 13 amino acids. Germline CDR1 reads MNHEY; CDR2 reads SMNVEV (reference sequence). V dropped 8 bases and J dropped 5; count of bases not matched to a gene: 5. The CDR3 coding sequence is TGTGCCAGCGGAGCGGGAGGAGGAGATACGCAGTATTTT. Amino acids: CASGAGGGDTQYF.

This clone occurred a few times. The V and J genes are TRBV29-1 and TRBJ2-5; maybe TRBD2 (6 bases). Germline lookup yields CDR1 SQVTM and CDR2 ANQGSEA. Trimming cost V 3 bases and J 2 bases, with 7 bases left between them. The length of the CDR3 is 12 residues. The CDR3 loop is CSVEEGQETQYF. As DNA, the CDR3 is TGCAGCGTTGAGGAGGGACAAGAGACCCAGTACTTC. The full variable domain, in which reference TRBV29-1 and TRBJ2-5 provide the parts outside the CDR3, is SAVISQKPSRDICQRGTSLTIQCQVDSQVTMMFWYRQQPGQSLTLIATANQGSEATYESGFVIDKFPISRPNLTFSTLTVSNMSPEDSSIYLCSVEEGQETQYFGPGTRLLVL.

The chain couples TRBV5-6 to TRBJ2-1; 14 bases line up with TRBD2. The germline V gene encodes CDR1 SGHDT and CDR2 YYEEEE. Trimming at V came to 9 bases and at J to 0 bases, leaving 11 bases not matched to a gene. The CDR3 is 18 amino acids. CDR3 nucleotide sequence: TGTGCCACCACCCCTGGACTAGCGGGAGGAAGCTCCTACAATGAGCAGTTCTTC. This encodes CATTPGLAGGSSYNEQFF. The variable domain in full, completed from reference TRBV5-6 and TRBJ2-1, reads DAGVTQSPTHLIKTRGQQVTLRCSPKSGHDTVSWYQQALGQGPQFIFQYYEEEERQRGNFPDRFSGHQFPNYSSELNVNALLLGDSALYLCATTPGLAGGSSYNEQFFGPGTRLTVL.

V and J are TRBV5-1 and TRBJ2-7, with D perhaps matching TRBD1 or TRBD2 (5 bases each). The germline V gene encodes CDR1 SGHRS and CDR2 YFSETQ. The CDR3 contains 14 residues. The ends were cut back, 4 bases at V and 1 base at J, with 12 bases in the middle. CDR3 sequence (DNA): TGCGCCAGCAGCCCCGGGACGGGATCCTACGAGCAGTACTTC. As protein: CASSPGTGSYEQYF.

The J gene is TRBJ2-5, the V gene TRBV7-2, with TRBD2 matching over 8 bases. The germline V gene has CDR1 SGHTA and CDR2 FQGNSA. V was pared by 2 bases and J by 4 bases, with 18 bases of the junction left unmatched. This CDR3 has 19 residues. For the CDR3, the DNA is TGTGCCAGCAGCTTACCCTTTTCGACGGGGGGGCCCCCAAGAGAGACCCAGTACTTC. Its protein product is CASSLPFSTGGPPRETQYF. Full variable domain (rest looked up from reference TRBV7-2 and TRBJ2-5): GAGVSQSPSNKVTEKGKDVELRCDPISGHTALYWYRQSLGQGLEFLIYFQGNSAPDKSGLPSDRFSAERTGGSVSTLTIQRTQQEDSAVYLCASSLPFSTGGPPRETQYFGPGTRLLVL.

The V gene is TRBV2, the J gene TRBJ2-5; D not certain. V lost 2 bases and J lost 5, with 12 bases in between. Germline CDR1 SNHLY, CDR2 FYNNEI. This CDR3 has 14 amino acids. The CDR3 DNA follows: TGTGCCAGCAGTGAACTTGAAGAGGCGGAGACCCAGTACTTC. Amino acid sequence: CASSELEEAETQYF. The full variable domain, completed using reference TRBV2 and TRBJ2-5, is EPEVTQTPSHQVTQMGQEVILRCVPISNHLYFYWYRQILGQKVEFLVSFYNNEISEKSEIFDDQFSVERPDGSNFTLKIRSTKLEDSAMYFCASSELEEAETQYFGPGTRLLVL.

The rearrangement links TRBV13 to TRBJ2-1, with 7 bases matching TRBD2. The junction had 11 bases not matched to a gene; V was cut back by 3 bases and J by 6 bases. Per germline, CDR1 PRHDT and CDR2 FYEKMQ (reference sequence). This CDR3 has 16 residues. Here the CDR3 DNA reads TGTGCCAGCAGCTTTACGCGGCGGGAGAGCGGCAATGAGCAGTTCTTC. Encoded protein: CASSFTRRESGNEQFF.

The V call is TRBV7-9, the J call TRBJ2-5, with 11 bases aligning to TRBD1. The CDR3 extends over 16 amino acids. The germline V gene has CDR1 SEHNR and CDR2 FQNEAQ (reference sequence). The V and J ends lost 5 bases and 5 bases, in that order; junction bases with no gene match: 10. CDR3 sequence (DNA): TGTGCCAGCAGCCGCCCGGGGGACAGGGGGTCGGAGACCCAGTACTTC. Translation: CASSRPGDRGSETQYF.

This sequence joins TRBV5-6 and TRBJ2-7; TRBD1 is a possible D gene (5 bases). The V gene's germline CDR1 is SGHDT and CDR2 YYEEEE. CDR3 size: 12 residues. V was clipped by 4 bases and J by 4 bases, with 9 bases between them. The CDR3 coding sequence is TGTGCCAGCAGCCCGCAGGGTTACGAGCAGTACTTC. Its protein is CASSPQGYEQYF.

The chain is built from TRBV7-9 and TRBJ2-5, with D tentatively TRBD2 (5 bases). Trimming cost V 4 bases and J 2 bases, with 8 bases left between them. Germline CDR1 reads SEHNR; CDR2 reads FQNEAQ (reference sequence). This CDR3 is 13 amino acids long. The CDR3: CASSSDWQETQYF. The CDR3, as DNA: TGTGCCAGCAGCTCGGACTGGCAAGAGACCCAGTACTTC.

The chain links TRBV7-9 to TRBJ2-7; TRBD1 is a possible D gene (6 bases). The V gene lost 1 base and the J gene lost 12 bases, with 16 bases spanning the gap. This CDR3 has 13 amino acids. CDR1 is SEHNR and CDR2 is FQNEAQ in the germline V gene (reference sequence). The CDR3 loop is CASSLESRGRLYF. The CDR3 DNA sequence: TGTGCCAGCAGCTTAGAGAGCAGGGGACGGTTGTACTTC. The entire variable domain, with the rest obtained from reference TRBV7-9 and TRBJ2-7, is as follows: DTGVSQNPRHKITKRGQNVTFRCDPISEHNRLYWYRQTLGQGPEFLTYFQNEAQLEKSRLLSDRFSAERPKGSFSTLEIQRTEQGDSAMYLCASSLESRGRLYFGPGTRLTVT.

The rearrangement joins TRBV7-9 to TRBJ2-7; 14 nucleotides agree with TRBD2. Looked up from germline, CDR1 is SEHNR and CDR2 is FQNEAQ (reference sequence). The CDR3 is 18 residues long. J was trimmed by 0 bases and V by 0 bases; bases with no gene match: 4. CDR3 coding DNA: TGTGCCAGCAGCTTAGCGACTAGCGGGGGGGCCAGCTCCTACGAGCAGTACTTC. It is translated as CASSLATSGGASSYEQYF.

The chain links TRBV5-6 to TRBJ2-1, with D possibly being TRBD1 (6 bases). Per germline, CDR1 SGHDT and CDR2 YYEEEE. The CDR3 covers 17 residues. V was cut by 1 base and J by 2 bases, with 16 bases left in between. CDR3 nucleotide sequence: TGTGCCAGCAGCTTGTGGGTCGCCAGGGGCCCCTACAATGAGCAGTTCTTC. Protein: CASSLWVARGPYNEQFF. Looking up the rest from reference TRBV5-6 and TRBJ2-1 gives the full variable domain: DAGVTQSPTHLIKTRGQQVTLRCSPKSGHDTVSWYQQALGQGPQFIFQYYEEEERQRGNFPDRFSGHQFPNYSSELNVNALLLGDSALYLCASSLWVARGPYNEQFFGPGTRLTVL.

This sequence joins TRBV6-1 and TRBJ2-7; tentative D call: TRBD2 (6 bases). This CDR3 spans 17 amino acids. Trimming cost V 2 bases and J 4 bases, with 21 bases left between them. Per germline, CDR1 MNHNS and CDR2 SASEGT. The CDR3 reads CASSEPVGGTRTYEQYF. CDR3 in DNA: TGTGCCAGCAGTGAACCCGTAGGCGGGACGCGAACTTACGAGCAGTACTTC.

CDR3 protein: CASSHLLNTEAFF. As DNA, the CDR3 is TGTGCCAGCAGTCACCTATTGAACACTGAAGCTTTCTTT. This sequence joins TRBV27 and TRBJ1-1; the D is unclear. Trimming took off 5 bases at V and 0 bases at J, with 7 bases between the two ends. Per germline, CDR1 MNHEY and CDR2 SMNVEV (reference sequence). The CDR3 contains 13 residues.

In this sample, this clone turned up once. The chain recombines TRBV5-1 with TRBJ2-3; 9 nucleotides match TRBD1. The CDR3 spans 14 residues. The ends lost 4 bases at V and 2 bases at J; junction bases unmatched: 2. Germline CDR1 reads SGHRS; CDR2 reads YFSETQ. The CDR3 loop is CASSRDRVTDTQYF. As DNA, the CDR3 is TGCGCCAGCAGCCGGGACAGGGTCACAGATACGCAGTATTTT.

This clone was counted a few times. The chain uses TRBV29-1 and TRBJ1-2; 9 nucleotides line up with TRBD1. There are 13 residues in the CDR3. Germline V gene data show CDR1 as SQVTM and CDR2 as ANQGSEA. J gave up 4 bases and V 7 bases, and 7 bases lay outside the gene matches. The CDR3 loop is CSAATGGGYGYTF. CDR3 DNA: TGCAGCGCTGCGACAGGGGGAGGCTATGGCTACACCTTC. Full variable domain (outside the CDR3, taken from reference TRBV29-1 and TRBJ1-2): SAVISQKPSRDICQRGTSLTIQCQVDSQVTMMFWYRQQPGQSLTLIATANQGSEATYESGFVIDKFPISRPNLTFSTLTVSNMSPEDSSIYLCSAATGGGYGYTFGSGTRLTVV.